This T cell receptor (beta chain) was captured in a study of blood T cell repertoires in COVID-19. Study context: Collection of acute and convalescent COVID-19 samples took place in the United States, Italy and Spain. The cDNA or gDNA used as material had been derived from T cells, B-cell-depleted T cells, or PBMCs.

Germline-derived CDR1 and CDR2 are SGHTA and FQGTGA. Trimming left V 2 bases short and J 9 bases short, with 17 bases between. The CDR3 consists of 15 residues. Original processing notes: Counts of nucleated cells, estimated from reference gene primer amplification, were obtained. Profiling relied on immunoSEQ multiplex PCR, and the TCRdb table lists in-frame clones only, not all of them. The V and J calls and the clone size are those of that table, but D and trimming were determined from the DNA. This sample has 200,000 or so clones; approximately 85% occur once, and the top ten carry 9.5% to 13%. Sequencing input: peripheral blood. This TCR was recovered from a human donor with active or convalescent COVID-19. The donor label of this sample is uncertain. The chain recombines TRBV7-3 with TRBJ2-1; D is perhaps TRBD2 (6 bases). The CDR3 sequence is CASSLAAGSLAEQFF. The CDR3 DNA sequence: TGTGCCAGCAGCTTAGCGGCGGGGTCCTTGGCTGAGCAGTTCTTC.